This T cell receptor beta chain emerged from a study of blood T cell repertoires in COVID-19. Study-wide background: Material from acute and convalescent COVID-19 was sourced from the United States, Italy and Spain. T cells, B-cell-depleted T cells, or PBMCs supplied cDNA or gDNA.

Germline V gene data show CDR1 as SNHLY and CDR2 as FYNNEI. This CDR3 contains 17 residues. V lost 1 base, J lost 5 bases, and 14 bases stayed unmatched. This clone was recorded only once. Original handling: Reference gene primer amplification gave nucleated cell count estimates. Produced via immunoSEQ multiplex PCR; TCRdb's table is partial and in-frame only. V, J and clone size are taken as reported in that table, and D and trimming were inferred from the DNA itself. The sample contains about 170,000 clones, 65% to 85% of which appear only once. Material: peripheral blood. This chain links TRBV2 with TRBJ2-7; 7 nucleotides agree with TRBD1. The sequence was collected from a human donor with acute or convalescent COVID-19. The donor label of this sample is uncertain. CDR3 residues: CASSEVVTGARGHEQYF. CDR3 coding DNA: TGTGCCAGCAGTGAAGTCGTTACAGGGGCGCGAGGGCACGAGCAGTACTTC.